Below, 9 T cell receptor beta chains from the same sample are listed, as sequenced in a study of response to subunit inactivated influenza vaccine. TCRdb processed the RT-PCR reads anew with MiXCR; each CDR3 protein has one entry. The sample records about 160,000 distinct CDR3 sequences, around 9.9% being singletons. Sequences were derived from non-naive T cells sorted from PBMCs, sampled roughly 48 days after vaccination. The receptor source for this set is a man aged 45-65 years who received an inactivated influenza vaccine.

The count of this clonotype is one. DNA for the CDR3: TGTGCCAGCAGCCCTCGTGGGGACAGGGCCCCTCAGCCCCAGCATTTT. This gives the protein CASSPRGDRAPQPQHF. The chain joins TRBV4-2 to TRBJ1-5, with 9 bases identical to TRBD1. The V gene's germline CDR1 is LGHNA and CDR2 YNFKEQ. V was pared by 4 bases and J by 6 bases, with 10 bases of the junction left unmatched. CDR3 size: 16 residues.

The rearrangement uses TRBV5-1 and TRBJ1-1; 7 nucleotides align to TRBD1. V lost 3 bases and J lost 1; bases outside the gene matches: 9. There are 16 residues in the CDR3. Germline CDR1 reads SGHRS; CDR2 reads YFSETQ. The CDR3 DNA sequence: TGCGCCAGCAGCTCCAAACTTAGACAGGGGAACACTGAAGCTTTCTTT. Amino acids: CASSSKLRQGNTEAFF.

For this clonotype: One end of the junction does not line up with germline, which may come from a read error. The rearrangement links TRBV5-1 to TRBJ2-2, with D tentatively TRBD1 (6 bases). The CDR3 extends over 15 amino acids. Germline loops: CDR1 SGHRS, CDR2 YFSETQ. CDR3 residues: CASSLVQTGTGELFF. The DNA for the CDR3 is TGCGCCAGCAGCTTGGTCCAAACAGGGACCGGGGAGCTCTTTTTT.

This clonotype was observed a handful of times. The rearrangement uses TRBV28 and TRBJ2-7, with D perhaps given as TRBD1 or TRBD2 (5 bases each). CDR1 is MDHEN, CDR2 SYDVKM, per germline. The CDR3 runs to 13 residues. V was cut by 3 bases and J by 2 bases, with 8 bases left in between. CDR3 residues: CASSLVGAYEQYF. The DNA of the CDR3 is TGTGCCAGCAGTTTGGTGGGGGCCTACGAGCAGTACTTC.

This clonotype has just a few counts. The rearrangement uses TRBV2 and TRBJ1-1; D is unclear. Germline-derived CDR1 and CDR2 are SNHLY and FYNNEI. The CDR3 runs to 14 residues. Trimming took off 9 bases at V and 3 bases at J, with 17 bases between the two ends. The CDR3 nucleotides read TGTGCCAGGGGCGGCAGCCGAGGATACACTGAAGCTTTCTTT. Protein product: CARGGSRGYTEAFF. Based on the CDR3 plus reference TRBV2 and TRBJ1-1, the full variable domain is EPEVTQTPSHQVTQMGQEVILRCVPISNHLYFYWYRQILGQKVEFLVSFYNNEISEKSEIFDDQFSVERPDGSNFTLKIRSTKLEDSAMYFCARGGSRGYTEAFFGQGTRLTVV.

At least ten counts were recorded for this clonotype. This chain joins TRBV24-1 and TRBJ2-5; D is perhaps TRBD1 (6 bases). This CDR3 has 17 amino acids. Per the germline V gene, CDR1 is KGHDR and CDR2 is SFDVKD. The V end lost 1 base, the J end lost 0 bases, and 14 bases lay between the germline ends. CDR3 coding DNA: TGTGCCACCAGTGATTTCACCTTCGGGACAAACCAAGAGACCCAGTACTTC. It codes for CATSDFTFGTNQETQYF.

As for this clonotype: Since the CDR3 does not end with the conserved phenylalanine or tryptophan, this likely comes from a read error. V gene TRBV7-9 combines with J gene TRBJ2-1; 14 bases are shared with TRBD2. The CDR3 is made up of 16 amino acids. From germline, CDR1 is SEHNR and CDR2 FQNEAQ (reference sequence). J lost 4 bases, V lost 2 bases, and 1 base had no gene match. The CDR3 sequence: CASSLRLAGGYNEQFS. The DNA for the CDR3 is TGTGCCAGCAGCTTAAGACTAGCGGGAGGGTACAATGAGCAGTTCTCC.

CDR3 protein: CASSSPIGKQKAFF. The CDR3 nucleotides read TGTGCCAGCAGCTCCCCAATAGGGAAGCAAAAAGCTTTCTTT. This chain uses TRBV11-2 with TRBJ1-1, with D uncertain. Germline values: CDR1 SGHAT, CDR2 FQNNGV. This CDR3 comprises 14 residues. V shed 4 bases and J shed 9 bases, with 18 bases lying between them.

The chain is built from TRBV3-1 and TRBJ1-1, with unresolved D. Trimming took 0 bases from V and 4 from J, leaving 9 bases between them. Looked up from germline, CDR1 is LGHDT and CDR2 is YNNKEL (reference sequence). The CDR3 consists of 14 residues. CDR3 bases: TGTGCCAGCAGCCAAGACCAGGCTGGCACTGAAGCTTTCTTT. The encoded protein is CASSQDQAGTEAFF.